The entry below gives a single T cell receptor (beta chain) sequence along with its context. The target antigen is unknown. This record comes from a study of cytotoxic CD8 clonotypes in ibrutinib-treated CLL. Overall study: Following treatment for a median roughly twelve months, range 6 to 36, response samples were then taken. The study's findings and limits: Ibrutinib response saw clonality rise, and progression saw it return toward baseline.

This CDR3 is 15 amino acids long. V was cut by 0 bases and J by 5 bases, with 11 bases left in between. CDR1 MNHNY and CDR2 SVGAGI come from the germline V gene (reference sequence). The planned depth of sequencing spanned 1 in 200,000 to 1 in 1 million T cells. Repertoires were generated with immunoSEQ multiplex PCR, while TCRdb's copy carries only in-frame clones and drops some. The top ten hold under 8% of the sample, which has some 350,000 clones, 67% seen once. Sequences were derived from PBMCs, sampled after 36 months of ibrutinib treatment. The TCR was taken from a human donor with chronic lymphocytic leukemia. This sequence joins TRBV6-6 and TRBJ1-5, with a possible D match to TRBD1 (5 bases). The DNA for the CDR3 is TGTGCCAGCAGTTACTCGAATGGGGCCTATCAGCCCCAGCATTTT. Translation gives CASSYSNGAYQPQHF.